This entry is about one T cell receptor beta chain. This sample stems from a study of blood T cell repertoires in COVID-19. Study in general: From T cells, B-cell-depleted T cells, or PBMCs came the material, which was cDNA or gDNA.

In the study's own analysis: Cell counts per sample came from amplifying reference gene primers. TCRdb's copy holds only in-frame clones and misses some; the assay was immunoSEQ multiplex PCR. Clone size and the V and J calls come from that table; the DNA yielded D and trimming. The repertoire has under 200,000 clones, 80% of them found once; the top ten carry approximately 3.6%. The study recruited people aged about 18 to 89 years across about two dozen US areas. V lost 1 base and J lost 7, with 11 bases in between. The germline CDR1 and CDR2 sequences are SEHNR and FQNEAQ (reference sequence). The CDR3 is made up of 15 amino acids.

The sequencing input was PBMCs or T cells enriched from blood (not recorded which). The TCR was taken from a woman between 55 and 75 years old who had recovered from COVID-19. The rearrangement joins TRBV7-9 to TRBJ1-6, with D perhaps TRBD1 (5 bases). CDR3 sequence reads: CASSLGQGGNSPLHF. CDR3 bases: TGTGCCAGCAGCTTAGGGCAGGGTGGGAATTCACCCCTCCACTTT.